These T cell receptor beta chains were read from a single sample in a study of shared clonotypes between healthy human individuals. Data came from immunoSEQ multiplex PCR; TCRdb stores just in-frame clones and leaves some out. This table holds more than 2 million clones, roughly 94% found once. The sample comprised naive CD4+ T cells sorted from blood. These receptors all come from a man younger than 35 in good health. The CDR3 runs from the conserved cysteine through the conserved F or W. A D gene is named only where the DNA matches it firmly.

cdr3_nt | cdr3_aa | j_call | d_call | v_call
TGTGCCAGCTCACGAACAGGGGGCTCCTACAATGAGCAGTTCTTC | CASSRTGGSYNEQFF | TRBJ2-1 | TRBD1 | TRBV18
TGTGCCAGCAGCCGCGGACAGGGGAAGTATAATTCACCCCTCCACTTT | CASSRGQGKYNSPLHF | TRBJ1-6 | TRBD1 | TRBV7-9
TGTGCCAGCAGCTTTCTGGACAGGGCTGACTACACCTTC | CASSFLDRADYTF | TRBJ1-2 | TRBD1 | TRBV7-9
TGTGCCAGCGGGCCCCGACAGGATGCGGATGAGCAGTTCTTC | CASGPRQDADEQFF | TRBJ2-1 | NA | TRBV6-1
TGCGCCAGCAGCTTCAGACAGGACCTATCATACAATGAGCAGTTCTTC | CASSFRQDLSYNEQFF | TRBJ2-1 | NA | TRBV5-1
TGTGCCAGTAGTACCCCCGGGGGGGCAGATACGCAGTATTTT | CASSTPGGADTQYF | TRBJ2-3 | TRBD2 | TRBV19
TGTGCCAGCAGCCCCCGGGCAGGGACACAAGAGACCCAGTACTTC | CASSPRAGTQETQYF | TRBJ2-5 | NA | TRBV7-8
TGTGCCAGCAGCCAAGGACAGCCGAACACCGGGGAGCTGTTTTTT | CASSQGQPNTGELFF | TRBJ2-2 | NA | TRBV4-2
TGTGCCAGCAGTTTAGGGACAGGGAGTAATCAGCCCCAGCATTTT | CASSLGTGSNQPQHF | TRBJ1-5 | TRBD1 | TRBV27
TGTGCCAGCAGTTCCGGGGTAGGGGTTCGGAATCAGCCCCAGCATTTT | CASSSGVGVRNQPQHF | TRBJ1-5 | NA | TRBV28
TGTGCCAGCAGTCCAACAGGGGGCCGGACTGAAGCTTTCTTT | CASSPTGGRTEAFF | TRBJ1-1 | TRBD1 | TRBV6-5
TGTGCCAGCAGCTTACGGATGGCGACCGGGGAGCTGTTTTTT | CASSLRMATGELFF | TRBJ2-2 | NA | TRBV7-2
TGTGCCAGCAGTTCCGGACAGGAGAAACTGTTTTTT | CASSSGQEKLFF | TRBJ1-4 | TRBD1 | TRBV28
TGCGCCAGCAGCCCTGGTCCGACAGCCGAAAAACTGTTTTTT | CASSPGPTAEKLFF | TRBJ1-4 | NA | TRBV4-1